Below are 22 T cell receptor beta chains sequenced from a single sample in a study of T cells in Graves' hyperthyroidism and ophthalmopathy. Amplified regions were TCR beta CDR3 sequences from RNA transcripts. Using the HTBI primer set, a first-round RT-PCR was run on the TCR CDR3. TCRdb reprocessed the multiplex PCR reads with MiXCR, giving one entry per CDR3 protein. The sample records a few hundred thousand distinct CDR3 sequences, around 16% being singletons. Sequencing used blood. The receptors were gathered from a man aged 35 to 55 with Graves' hyperthyroidism.

This sequence joins TRBV30 and TRBJ2-2, with D possibly being TRBD2 (5 bases). The CDR3 covers 12 residues. V lost 3 bases and J lost 7, with 9 bases in between. Germline CDR1 GTSNPN, CDR2 SVGIG (reference sequence). CDR3 nucleotide sequence: TGTGCCTGGAGCCTCCGGGGCGGGGAGCTGTTTTTT. Its protein product is CAWSLRGGELFF.

This clonotype was detected many times. The chain links TRBV5-8 to TRBJ1-5; maybe TRBD1 (6 bases). CDR3 length equals 15 residues. From germline, CDR1 is SGHTS and CDR2 YDEGEE. Trimming took off 4 bases at V and 1 base at J, with 12 bases between the two ends. The CDR3 sequence is CASSIEDRSNQPQHF. CDR3 nucleotides: TGTGCCAGCAGCATAGAGGACAGAAGCAATCAGCCCCAGCATTTT.

This clonotype was recorded a few times. This rearrangement joins TRBV10-2 to TRBJ1-2, with D unresolved. The CDR3 extends over 13 amino acids. Germline V lookup: CDR1 WSHSY, CDR2 SAAADI. Between the trimmed V and J ends, which lost 4 bases and 1 base, there was a span of 7 bases. CDR3 region: CASSVFVNYGYTF. CDR3 DNA sequence: TGCGCCAGCAGTGTCTTTGTTAACTATGGCTACACCTTC.

This clonotype was observed many times. V is TRBV18 and J is TRBJ2-3, with D tentatively TRBD2 (5 bases). CDR1 is KGHSH and CDR2 is LQKENI in the germline V gene. This CDR3 contains 14 residues. The V end lost 0 bases, the J end lost 6 bases, and 10 bases lay between the germline ends. This chain's CDR3 is CASSPPVGVDTQYF. The CDR3 DNA sequence: TGTGCCAGCTCACCACCGGTGGGAGTGGATACGCAGTATTTT.

At least ten counts were recorded for this clonotype. V usage is TRBV5-6 and J usage is TRBJ2-1; 7 bases line up with TRBD1. Unmatched junction bases numbered 13, after V lost 1 base and J lost 9 bases. Germline CDR1 and CDR2: SGHDT and YYEEEE. The CDR3 contains 16 residues. The CDR3: CASSLITGIGGGEQFF. The CDR3 DNA follows: TGTGCCAGCAGCTTGATCACGGGAATAGGGGGCGGTGAGCAGTTCTTC.

This clonotype was seen many times. The rearrangement joins TRBV7-9 to TRBJ2-5, with 8 positions matching TRBD1. Per germline, CDR1 SEHNR and CDR2 FQNEAQ (reference sequence). The trim removed 2 bases at V and 4 bases at J, leaving 6 bases unmatched. The CDR3 is 15 amino acids. The CDR3 DNA follows: TGTGCCAGCAGCTTACCGCAGGGGGCGCGAGAGACCCAGTACTTC. Translation: CASSLPQGARETQYF.

This clonotype was counted at least ten times. The chain recombines TRBV3-1 with TRBJ1-3, with 7 bases lining up with TRBD1. The CDR3 has 15 amino acids. Trimming removed 6 bases from V and 0 bases from J; junction bases left unmatched: 5. Germline V gives CDR1 LGHDT, CDR2 YNNKEL (reference sequence). The CDR3: CASSLGQASGNTIYF. The CDR3 region has the DNA TGTGCCAGCAGTCTTGGACAGGCCTCTGGAAACACCATATATTTT. The full variable domain, completed using reference TRBV3-1 and TRBJ1-3, is DTAVSQTPKYLVTQMGNDKSIKCEQNLGHDTMYWYKQDSKKFLKIMFSYNNKELIINETVPNRFSPKSPDKAHLNLHINSLELGDSAVYFCASSLGQASGNTIYFGEGSWLTVV.

This clonotype has at least ten counts. This chain connects TRBV3-1 to TRBJ2-7; D gene ambiguous. Per the germline V gene, CDR1 is LGHDT and CDR2 is YNNKEL (reference sequence). The CDR3 consists of 15 residues. Deletions cut 1 base from V and 1 base from J, with 11 bases between. CDR3 coding DNA: TGTGCCAGCAGCCAAGGTCCTGCGCGGTCCTACGAGCAGTACTTC. It encodes CASSQGPARSYEQYF.

This chain connects TRBV24-1 to TRBJ2-5, with D perhaps TRBD1 (7 bases). Germline V CDR1 and CDR2: KGHDR, SFDVKD. There are 17 residues in the CDR3. V dropped 4 bases and J dropped 2 bases, with 19 bases sitting between them. CDR3: CATSDPFRGDGQETQYF. The CDR3 DNA is TGTGCCACCAGTGACCCGTTCAGGGGGGACGGACAAGAGACCCAGTACTTC.

This chain connects TRBV19 to TRBJ1-2; 9 bases match TRBD1. The CDR3 sequence is 15 residues long. Germline CDR1 and CDR2: LNHDA and SQIVND (reference sequence). V lost 6 bases, J lost 2 bases, and 7 bases stayed unmatched. The CDR3 region has the DNA TGTGCCAGTAGGCTTCCCGGGACAGGGAACTATGGCTACACCTTC. Residues: CASRLPGTGNYGYTF.

This clonotype has a count of ten or more. This chain links TRBV28 with TRBJ1-5, with 8 bases identical to TRBD1. Losses at the gene ends were 6 bases for V and 0 bases for J; bases not matched to a gene: 10. Germline CDR1 is MDHEN and CDR2 is SYDVKM. The CDR3 extends over 17 amino acids. In DNA form, the CDR3 reads TGTGCCAGCAGCCCCAGGACAGGGAGGTATAGCAATCAGCCCCAGCATTTT. It specifies CASSPRTGRYSNQPQHF. Looking up the rest from reference TRBV28 and TRBJ1-5 gives the full variable domain: DVKVTQSSRYLVKRTGEKVFLECVQDMDHENMFWYRQDPGLGLRLIYFSYDVKMKEKGDIPEGYSVSREKKERFSLILESASTNQTSMYLCASSPRTGRYSNQPQHFGDGTRLSIL.

CDR3 coding DNA: TGTGCCAGCAGCTTAGGATTCGGGGGGAAGGCCGGGGAGCTGTTTTTT. Translation gives CASSLGFGGKAGELFF. This sequence joins TRBV7-9 and TRBJ2-2; 7 bases fit TRBD2. The ends lost 1 base at V and 6 bases at J; junction bases unmatched: 8. The length of the CDR3 is 16 residues. Germline CDR1 SEHNR, CDR2 FQNEAQ (reference sequence).

This chain connects TRBV4-3 to TRBJ2-4; D assignment may be TRBD1 or TRBD2 (7 bases each). The CDR3 contains 15 residues. Germline CDR1 and CDR2: LGHNA and YSLEER. Trimming stripped 0 bases from V and 8 bases from J, with 14 bases between. The CDR3, as DNA: TGCGCCAGCAGCCAAGATGCACAGGGGAGGGACATTCAGTACTTC. The encoded protein is CASSQDAQGRDIQYF.

Of note for this clonotype: One junction end disagrees with the germline gene, perhaps due to a read error. The chain joins TRBV7-3 to TRBJ2-3, with 16 bases aligning to TRBD2. This CDR3 comprises 17 residues. Germline loops: CDR1 SGHTA, CDR2 FQGTGA. As DNA, the CDR3 is TGTGCCAACAGCTTAGCGGGACTAGCGGGGGGGCAAGATACGCAGTATTTT. Protein sequence: CANSLAGLAGGQDTQYF.

This clonotype was recorded at least ten times. The chain links TRBV7-2 to TRBJ2-1, with a tentative D call TRBD2 (7 bases). This CDR3 contains 15 residues. The V end was cut by 5 bases, the J end by 2 bases, with 13 bases between. CDR1 and CDR2 from the germline V gene are SGHTA and FQGNSA. The DNA of the CDR3 is TGTGCCAGCAGCCGCGGGGGCTCAACCTACAATGAGCAGTTCTTC. The encoded protein is CASSRGGSTYNEQFF.

Points on this clonotype: A clone one base away is much larger, so this may be a read error. CDR3 coding DNA: TGCAGTGCTAGAGATCGGACAGGGGGTATGGAAAAACTGTTTTTT. Translation: CSARDRTGGMEKLFF. This chain joins TRBV20-1 and TRBJ1-4, with 10 bases that match TRBD1. This CDR3 comprises 15 residues. With 0 bases clipped from V and 8 bases from J, the junction kept 6 bases outside the gene matches. Germline CDR1 and CDR2: DFQATT and SNEGSKA (reference sequence).

This clonotype has just a few counts. V and J are TRBV6-5 and TRBJ1-2; D is ambiguous. The germline V and J ends were trimmed by 2 bases and 8 bases, with 15 bases remaining between them. This CDR3 contains 14 residues. The germline gives CDR1 MNHEY, CDR2 SVGAGI. The chain's CDR3 is CASSYGDRMRGYTF. DNA of the CDR3: TGTGCCAGCAGTTACGGAGACCGGATGCGGGGCTACACCTTC.

This clonotype was seen repeatedly, ten times or more. The chain joins TRBV28 to TRBJ2-5, with D tentatively TRBD1 (7 bases). This CDR3 is 15 amino acids long. V was pared by 5 bases and J by 1 base, with 14 bases between. From germline, CDR1 is MDHEN and CDR2 SYDVKM. The CDR3 bases are TGTGCCAGCAGTGACGCCCAGGGGGGCCAAGAGACCCAGTACTTC. Residues: CASSDAQGGQETQYF.

This clonotype was seen at least ten times. The chain recombines TRBV28 with TRBJ1-2; D is possibly TRBD1 (5 bases). This CDR3 is 13 amino acids long. The germline V gene has CDR1 MDHEN and CDR2 SYDVKM. V was trimmed by 3 bases and J by 4 bases, leaving 9 bases between them. DNA for the CDR3: TGTGCCAGCAGTTTTGGGGGGAGCTATGGCTACACCTTC. Translated, it gives CASSFGGSYGYTF.

This clonotype occurred a few times. The chain carries TRBV9 and TRBJ2-3; weak D call: TRBD2 (6 bases). The V and J ends lost 1 base and 4 bases respectively, with 19 bases between them. Germline lookup yields CDR1 SGDLS and CDR2 YYNGEE. The CDR3 contains 17 residues. CDR3 DNA: TGTGCCAGCAGCGTATCATCGGGGGTAGGAGGGGCAGATACGCAGTATTTT. It yields the protein CASSVSSGVGGADTQYF.

This chain joins TRBV7-8 and TRBJ2-5, with D hard to call. Trimming pared 5 bases from V and 7 bases from J, leaving 11 bases between. Germline V gives CDR1 SGHVS, CDR2 FQNEAQ. The CDR3 is made up of 12 amino acids. DNA of the CDR3: TGTGCCAGCAGCCCGCCCACGGGGACCCAGTACTTC. Translating gives CASSPPTGTQYF.

This clonotype came up many times. The chain has TRBV10-3 and TRBJ1-1; 9 nucleotides match TRBD1. The CDR3 covers 15 residues. J lost 5 bases, V lost 2 bases, and 6 bases had no gene match. Per the germline V gene, CDR1 is ENHRY and CDR2 is SYGVKD. The CDR3 DNA is TGTGCCATCAGTGAGAACAGGGGGCTGAGGACTGAAGCTTTCTTT. Translation: CAISENRGLRTEAFF.